These 10 T cell receptor beta chains were all obtained from the same sample, sequenced in a study of brain metastases from non-small cell lung cancer. Profiling relied on immunoSEQ multiplex PCR, and the TCRdb table lists in-frame clones only, not all of them. The data hold about 4,600 clones, with more than 70% observed a single time. The specimen was tissue from a brain metastasis. Receptor source: a donor aged 40 or older with non-small cell lung cancer.

This chain uses TRBV19 with TRBJ2-7; 9 bases match TRBD1. This CDR3 region has 14 residues. The trim removed 5 bases at V and 2 bases at J, leaving 4 bases unmatched. Germline V gives CDR1 LNHDA, CDR2 SQIVND (reference sequence). The CDR3 reads CASSERQGAYEQYF. CDR3 in DNA: TGTGCCAGTAGTGAGAGACAGGGGGCCTACGAGCAGTACTTC.

The V and J genes are TRBV19 and TRBJ2-7, with 7 nucleotides matching TRBD1. Germline loops: CDR1 LNHDA, CDR2 SQIVND (reference sequence). The CDR3 consists of 14 residues. V trimming: 8 bases; J trimming: 0 bases; junction bases outside the gene matches: 7. The CDR3 bases are TGTGCCAGTGCCCGGGACAGCAGCTCCTACGAGCAGTACTTC. It is translated as CASARDSSSYEQYF.

This chain uses TRBV5-1 with TRBJ2-7; D remains ambiguous. The CDR3 length is 12 residues. Trimming took 2 bases from V and 4 from J, leaving 7 bases between them. Germline loops: CDR1 SGHRS, CDR2 YFSETQ. The CDR3 DNA is TGCGCCAGCAGCTTAACACAATACGAGCAGTACTTC. It specifies CASSLTQYEQYF.

The V gene is TRBV29-1, the J gene TRBJ1-4; no clear D gene. Per germline, CDR1 SQVTM and CDR2 ANQGSEA. The CDR3 length is 13 residues. The germline V and J ends were trimmed by 0 bases and 10 bases, with 12 bases remaining between them. CDR3 protein: CSVEETARGKLFF. The CDR3 DNA reads as TGCAGCGTTGAAGAGACGGCACGAGGAAAACTGTTTTTT.

This chain joins TRBV29-1 and TRBJ1-2; D call uncertain. The V gene's germline CDR1 is SQVTM and CDR2 ANQGSEA. This CDR3 is 12 amino acids long. V lost 2 bases, J lost 8 bases, and 12 bases lay in between. The CDR3 DNA sequence: TGCAGCGTTGAACGAGGGCCTGGCGGCTACACCTTC. This encodes CSVERGPGGYTF.

This clone was counted a single time. This chain uses TRBV27 with TRBJ2-3, with D unresolved. Deletions cut 0 bases from V and 0 bases from J, with 4 bases between. The germline CDR1 and CDR2 sequences are MNHEY and SMNVEV (reference sequence). The CDR3 has 14 residues. CDR3 sequence (DNA): TGTGCCAGCAGTTTATCGGTTAGCACAGATACGCAGTATTTT. Its protein product is CASSLSVSTDTQYF.

This chain links TRBV5-6 with TRBJ1-2, with D tentatively TRBD1 (5 bases). Germline CDR1 SGHDT, CDR2 YYEEEE. Trimming cost V 1 base and J 12 bases, with 10 bases left between them. The length of the CDR3 is 11 residues. The CDR3 DNA sequence: TGTGCCAGCAGCTTGTGGGGGGAAGACACCTTC. It is translated as CASSLWGEDTF. The entire variable domain, with the rest obtained from reference TRBV5-6 and TRBJ1-2, is as follows: DAGVTQSPTHLIKTRGQQVTLRCSPKSGHDTVSWYQQALGQGPQFIFQYYEEEERQRGNFPDRFSGHQFPNYSSELNVNALLLGDSALYLCASSLWGEDTFGSGTRLTVV.

This sequence joins TRBV9 and TRBJ1-5; TRBD1 is a possible D gene (5 bases). The CDR3 has 14 amino acids. V lost 0 bases and J lost 1, with 5 bases in between. Germline CDR1 is SGDLS and CDR2 is YYNGEE. The DNA of the CDR3 is TGTGCCAGCAGCGTAGGGGACAGCAATCAGCCCCAGCATTTT. Its translation is CASSVGDSNQPQHF.

The V call is TRBV6-1, the J call TRBJ2-1; 7 bases are shared with TRBD1. After removal of 2 bases from V and 2 bases from J, the junction contained 3 bases not matched to a gene. The CDR3 has 15 residues. The V gene's germline CDR1 is MNHNS and CDR2 SASEGT. The CDR3, as DNA: TGTGCCAGCAGTGAAATAGGGGGCGCCTACAATGAGCAGTTCTTC. Translating gives CASSEIGGAYNEQFF.

V gene TRBV6-5 combines with J gene TRBJ1-2, with D possibly being TRBD1 (6 bases). The CDR3 has 13 residues. Germline V gene sequence: CDR1 MNHEY, CDR2 SVGAGI. The V gene lost 8 bases and the J gene lost 10 bases, with 20 bases spanning the gap. Here the CDR3 DNA reads TGTGCCAGCGGGGGGACGGTCCCAGGGGACTACACCTTC. Translation gives CASGGTVPGDYTF.